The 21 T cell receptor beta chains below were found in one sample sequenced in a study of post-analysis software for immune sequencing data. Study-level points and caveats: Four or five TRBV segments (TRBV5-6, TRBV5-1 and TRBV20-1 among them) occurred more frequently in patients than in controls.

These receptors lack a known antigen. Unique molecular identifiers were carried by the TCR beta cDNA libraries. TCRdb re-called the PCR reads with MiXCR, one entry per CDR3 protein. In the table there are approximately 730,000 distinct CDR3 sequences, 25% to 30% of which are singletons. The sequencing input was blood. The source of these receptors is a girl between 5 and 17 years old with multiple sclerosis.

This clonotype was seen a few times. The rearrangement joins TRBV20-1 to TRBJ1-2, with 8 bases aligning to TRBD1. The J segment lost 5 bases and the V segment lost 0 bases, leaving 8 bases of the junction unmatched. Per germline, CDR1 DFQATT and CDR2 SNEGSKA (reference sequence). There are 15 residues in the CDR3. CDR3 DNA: TGCAGTGCTAGAGATCCAGGGGGCACCTCATATGGCTACACCTTC. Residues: CSARDPGGTSYGYTF.

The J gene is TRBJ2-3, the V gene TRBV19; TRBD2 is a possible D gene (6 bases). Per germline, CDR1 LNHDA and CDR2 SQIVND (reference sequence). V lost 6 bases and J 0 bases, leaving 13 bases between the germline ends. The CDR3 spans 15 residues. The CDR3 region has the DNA TGTGCCAGTAGCCGGGGGTGGGCGAGCACAGATACGCAGTATTTT. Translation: CASSRGWASTDTQYF. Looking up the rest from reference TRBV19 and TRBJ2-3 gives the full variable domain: DGGITQSPKYLFRKEGQNVTLSCEQNLNHDAMYWYRQDPGQGLRLIYYSQIVNDFQKGDIAEGYSVSREKKESFPLTVTSAQKNPTAFYLCASSRGWASTDTQYFGPGTRLTVL.

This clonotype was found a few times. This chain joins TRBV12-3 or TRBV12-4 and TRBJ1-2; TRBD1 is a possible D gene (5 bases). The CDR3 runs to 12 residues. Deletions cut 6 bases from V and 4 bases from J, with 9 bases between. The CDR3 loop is CASRAGGYGYTF. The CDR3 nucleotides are TGTGCCAGCAGAGCTGGGGGCTATGGCTACACCTTC.

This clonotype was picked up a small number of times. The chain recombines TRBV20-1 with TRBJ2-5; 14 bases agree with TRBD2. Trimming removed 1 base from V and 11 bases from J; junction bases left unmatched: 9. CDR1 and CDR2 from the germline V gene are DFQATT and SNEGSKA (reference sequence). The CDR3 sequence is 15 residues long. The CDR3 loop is CSARAGGGLAGEQYF. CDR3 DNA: TGCAGTGCTAGAGCCGGGGGGGGACTAGCGGGAGAGCAGTACTTC.

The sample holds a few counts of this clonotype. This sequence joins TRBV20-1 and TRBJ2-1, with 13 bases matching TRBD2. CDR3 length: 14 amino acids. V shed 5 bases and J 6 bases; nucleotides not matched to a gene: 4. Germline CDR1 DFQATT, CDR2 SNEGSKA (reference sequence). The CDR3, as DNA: TGCAGTGCTGTCCGGACTAGCGGGAGCAATGAGCAGTTCTTC. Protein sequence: CSAVRTSGSNEQFF.

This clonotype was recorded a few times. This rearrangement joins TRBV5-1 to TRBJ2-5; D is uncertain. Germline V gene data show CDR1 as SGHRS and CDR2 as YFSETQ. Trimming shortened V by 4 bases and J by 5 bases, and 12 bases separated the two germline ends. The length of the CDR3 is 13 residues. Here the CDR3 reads CASSHVLGETQYF. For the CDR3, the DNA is TGCGCCAGCAGCCACGTCCTGGGGGAGACCCAGTACTTC. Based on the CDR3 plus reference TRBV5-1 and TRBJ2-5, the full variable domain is KAGVTQTPRYLIKTRGQQVTLSCSPISGHRSVSWYQQTPGQGLQFLFEYFSETQRNKGNFPGRFSGRQFSNSRSEMNVSTLELGDSALYLCASSHVLGETQYFGPGTRLLVL.

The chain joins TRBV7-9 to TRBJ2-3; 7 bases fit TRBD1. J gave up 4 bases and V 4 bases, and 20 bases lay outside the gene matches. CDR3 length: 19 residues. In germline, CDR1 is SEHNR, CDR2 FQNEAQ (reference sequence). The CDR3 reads CASSSLWDSSKRSADTQYF. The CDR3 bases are TGTGCCAGCAGCTCATTATGGGACAGTTCCAAGCGGTCGGCAGATACGCAGTATTTT.

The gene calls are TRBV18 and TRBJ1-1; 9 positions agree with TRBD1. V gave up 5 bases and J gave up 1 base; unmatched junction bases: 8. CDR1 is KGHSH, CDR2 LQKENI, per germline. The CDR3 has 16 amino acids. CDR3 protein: CASSSGQGRQNTEAFF. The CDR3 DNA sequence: TGTGCCAGCTCATCTGGACAGGGGCGCCAGAACACTGAAGCTTTCTTT.

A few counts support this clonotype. The CDR3 loop is CASSDPSGSGANVLTF. In nucleotides, the CDR3 is TGTGCCAGCAGTGACCCTTCCGGCTCTGGGGCCAACGTCCTGACTTTC. The rearrangement uses TRBV6-4 and TRBJ2-6; D remains unclear. CDR3 length: 16 residues. The V end was cut by 2 bases, the J end by 0 bases, with 8 bases between. Looked up from germline, CDR1 is MRHNA and CDR2 is SNTAGT.

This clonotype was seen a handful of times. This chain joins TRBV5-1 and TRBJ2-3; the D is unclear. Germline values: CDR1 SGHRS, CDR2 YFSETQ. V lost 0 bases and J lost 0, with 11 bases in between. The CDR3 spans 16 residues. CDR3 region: CASSLGRQPSTDTQYF. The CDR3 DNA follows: TGCGCCAGCAGCTTGGGTCGGCAACCTAGCACAGATACGCAGTATTTT.

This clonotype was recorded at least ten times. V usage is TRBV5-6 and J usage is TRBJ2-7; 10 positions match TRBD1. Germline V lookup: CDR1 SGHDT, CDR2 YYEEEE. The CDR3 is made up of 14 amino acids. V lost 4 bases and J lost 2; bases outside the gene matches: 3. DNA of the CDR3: TGTGCCAGCAGCCCTGACAGGGGGCCCTACGAGCAGTACTTC. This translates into CASSPDRGPYEQYF.

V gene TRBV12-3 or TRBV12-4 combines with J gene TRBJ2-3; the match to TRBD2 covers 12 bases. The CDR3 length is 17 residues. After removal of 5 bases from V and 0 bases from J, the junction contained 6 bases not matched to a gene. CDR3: CASSIRTSGDSTDTQYF. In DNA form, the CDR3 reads TGTGCCAGCAGTATCAGGACTAGCGGGGACAGCACAGATACGCAGTATTTT.

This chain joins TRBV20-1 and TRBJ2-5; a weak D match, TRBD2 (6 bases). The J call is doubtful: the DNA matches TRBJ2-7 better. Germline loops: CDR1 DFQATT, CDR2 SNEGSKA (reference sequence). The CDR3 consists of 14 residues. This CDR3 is CSARDRRGVYEQYF. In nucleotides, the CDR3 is TGCAGTGCTAGAGATCGGCGCGGGGTCTACGAGCAGTACTTC.

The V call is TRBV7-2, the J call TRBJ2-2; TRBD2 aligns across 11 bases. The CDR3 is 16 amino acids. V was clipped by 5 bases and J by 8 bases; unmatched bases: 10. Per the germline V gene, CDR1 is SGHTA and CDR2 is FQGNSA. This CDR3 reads CASSTSGGRYRGELFF. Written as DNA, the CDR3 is TGTGCCAGCAGCACTAGCGGGGGCCGGTATAGAGGGGAGCTGTTTTTT.

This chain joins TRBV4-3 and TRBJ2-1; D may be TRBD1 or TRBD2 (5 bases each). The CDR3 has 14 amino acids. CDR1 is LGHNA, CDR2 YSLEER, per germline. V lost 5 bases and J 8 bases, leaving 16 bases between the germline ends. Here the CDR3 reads CASSTGFEGHEQFF. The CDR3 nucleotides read TGCGCCAGCAGCACCGGGTTCGAGGGGCATGAGCAGTTCTTC.

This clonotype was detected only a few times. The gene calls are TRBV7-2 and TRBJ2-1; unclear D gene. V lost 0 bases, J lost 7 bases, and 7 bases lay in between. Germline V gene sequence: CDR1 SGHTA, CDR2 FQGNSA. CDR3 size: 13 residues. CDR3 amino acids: CASSLAVRNEQFF. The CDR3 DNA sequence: TGTGCCAGCAGCTTAGCGGTCCGTAATGAGCAGTTCTTC.

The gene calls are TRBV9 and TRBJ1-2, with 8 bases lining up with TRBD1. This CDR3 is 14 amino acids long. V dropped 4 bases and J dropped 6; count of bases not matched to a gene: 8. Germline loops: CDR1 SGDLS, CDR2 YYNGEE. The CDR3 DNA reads TGTGCCAGCAGCCTAACGACAGGGGTGGATGGCTACACCTTC. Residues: CASSLTTGVDGYTF.

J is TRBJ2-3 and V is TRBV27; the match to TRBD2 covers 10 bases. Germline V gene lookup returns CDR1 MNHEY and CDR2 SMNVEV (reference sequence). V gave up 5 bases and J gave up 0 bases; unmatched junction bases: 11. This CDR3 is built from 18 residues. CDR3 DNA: TGTGCCAGCAGTCCCGGACTAGCGGACCTCCTTAGCACAGATACGCAGTATTTT. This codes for CASSPGLADLLSTDTQYF.

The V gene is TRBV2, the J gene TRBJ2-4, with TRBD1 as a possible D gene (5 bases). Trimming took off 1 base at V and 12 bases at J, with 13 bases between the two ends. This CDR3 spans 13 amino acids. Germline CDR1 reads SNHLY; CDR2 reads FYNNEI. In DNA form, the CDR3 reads TGTGCCAGCAGTGAAGAGAGACAGCCATCTCAGTACTTC. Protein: CASSEERQPSQYF.

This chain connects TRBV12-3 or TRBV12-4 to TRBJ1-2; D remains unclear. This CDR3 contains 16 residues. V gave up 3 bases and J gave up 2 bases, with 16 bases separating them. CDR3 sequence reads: CASSFNAQVLNYGYTF. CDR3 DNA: TGTGCCAGCAGTTTTAATGCGCAGGTGCTCAACTATGGCTACACCTTC.

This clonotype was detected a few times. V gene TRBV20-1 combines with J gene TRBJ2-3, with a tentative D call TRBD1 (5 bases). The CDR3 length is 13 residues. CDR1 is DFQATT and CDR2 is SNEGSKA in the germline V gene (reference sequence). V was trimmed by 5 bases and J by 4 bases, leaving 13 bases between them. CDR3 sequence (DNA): TGCAGTGCTGATCGATCAGGGCCAGATACGCAGTATTTT. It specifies CSADRSGPDTQYF.